This T cell receptor beta chain comes out of a study of T cell repertoires in cytomegalovirus infection. Germline CDR1 SGHNT, CDR2 YYREEE (reference sequence). The CDR3 length is 14 residues. V dropped 3 bases and J dropped 4 bases, with 13 bases sitting between them. TCRdb used MiXCR to reprocess the reads, holding one entry per CDR3 protein. The data show roughly 200,000 distinct CDR3 sequences, with about a tenth seen just once and approximately 4.2% held by the top ten. This clonotype has a count of ten or more. This receptor was identified in a human donor in good health (CMV status not recorded). Some clones in this sample may be carry-over from other donors' samples. The chain joins TRBV5-4 to TRBJ2-5, with TRBD2 as a possible D gene (5 bases). The sample consisted of PBMCs. The chain's CDR3 is CASSSRVAAETQYF. The CDR3 DNA reads TGTGCCAGCAGCTCGAGGGTGGCAGCAGAGACCCAGTACTTC.